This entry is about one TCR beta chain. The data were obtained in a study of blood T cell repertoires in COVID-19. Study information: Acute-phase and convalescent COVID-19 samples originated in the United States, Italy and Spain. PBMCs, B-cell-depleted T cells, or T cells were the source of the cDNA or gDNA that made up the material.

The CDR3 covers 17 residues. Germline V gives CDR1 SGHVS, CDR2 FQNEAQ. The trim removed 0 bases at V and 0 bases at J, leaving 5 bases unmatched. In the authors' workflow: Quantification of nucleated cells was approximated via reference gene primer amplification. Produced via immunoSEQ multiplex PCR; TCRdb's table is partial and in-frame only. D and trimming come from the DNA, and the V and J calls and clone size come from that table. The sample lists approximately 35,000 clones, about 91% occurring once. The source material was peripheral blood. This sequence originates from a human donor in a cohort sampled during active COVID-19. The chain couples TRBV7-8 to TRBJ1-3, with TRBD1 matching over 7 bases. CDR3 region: CASSLASTGLSGNTIYF. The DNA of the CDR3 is TGTGCCAGCAGCTTAGCCTCGACAGGGCTCTCTGGAAACACCATATATTTT. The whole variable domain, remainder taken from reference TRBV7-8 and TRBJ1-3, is GAGVSQSPRYKVAKRGQDVALRCDPISGHVSLFWYQQALGQGPEFLTYFQNEAQLDKSGLPSDRFFAERPEGSVSTLKIQRTQQEDSAVYLCASSLASTGLSGNTIYFGEGSWLTVV.